This T cell receptor beta chain originates from a study of blood T cell repertoires in COVID-19. At the level of the study: Whether acute or convalescent, the COVID-19 samples came from the United States, Italy and Spain. T cells, B-cell-depleted T cells, or PBMCs provided the cDNA or gDNA that served as material.

Patients from Seattle were sampled longitudinally, starting during active infection. Assay used: immunoSEQ multiplex PCR; TCRdb lists only in-frame clones, some missing. The sample holds approximately 270,000 clones, approximately 89% seen once. V lost 0 bases and J lost 0, with 9 bases in between. CDR1 and CDR2 from the germline V gene are GTSNPN and SVGIG (reference sequence). The CDR3 sequence is 15 residues long. V is TRBV30 and J is TRBJ2-1; weak D call: TRBD1 (5 bases). The sequence was obtained from a woman in her twenties or thirties with COVID-19, enrolled during active disease. The sample was peripheral blood. CDR3 coding DNA: TGTGCCTGGAGTGTAGGGGCCAGCTCCTACAATGAGCAGTTCTTC. It codes for CAWSVGASSYNEQFF.